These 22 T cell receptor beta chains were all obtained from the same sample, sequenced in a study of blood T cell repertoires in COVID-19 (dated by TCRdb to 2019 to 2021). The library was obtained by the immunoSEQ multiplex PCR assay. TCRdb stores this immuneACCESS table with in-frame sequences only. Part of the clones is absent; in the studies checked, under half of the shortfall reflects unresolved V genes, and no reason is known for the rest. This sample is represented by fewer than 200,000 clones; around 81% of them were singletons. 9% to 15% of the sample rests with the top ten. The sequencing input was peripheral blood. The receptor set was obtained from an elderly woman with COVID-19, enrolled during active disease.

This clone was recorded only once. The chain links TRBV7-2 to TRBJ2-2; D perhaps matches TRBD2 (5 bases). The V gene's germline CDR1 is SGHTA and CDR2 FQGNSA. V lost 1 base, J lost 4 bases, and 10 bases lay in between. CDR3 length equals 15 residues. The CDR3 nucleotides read TGTGCCAGCAGCTTAGAAAGGACTGTCACCGGGGAGCTGTTTTTT. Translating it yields CASSLERTVTGELFF.

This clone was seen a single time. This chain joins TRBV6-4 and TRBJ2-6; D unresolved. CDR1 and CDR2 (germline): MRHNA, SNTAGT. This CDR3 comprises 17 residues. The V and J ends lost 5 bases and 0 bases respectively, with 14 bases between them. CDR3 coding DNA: TGTGCCAGCAGTTGGAGAGCCTCCAGCTCTGGGGCCAACGTCCTGACTTTC. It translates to CASSWRASSSGANVLTF.

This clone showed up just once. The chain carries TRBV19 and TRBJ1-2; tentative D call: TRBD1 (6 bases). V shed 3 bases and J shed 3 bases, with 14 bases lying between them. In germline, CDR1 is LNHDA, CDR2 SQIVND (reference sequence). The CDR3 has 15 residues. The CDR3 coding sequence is TGTGCCAGTAGTATCCCGGCCAGGGGTCACTATGGCTACACCTTC. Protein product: CASSIPARGHYGYTF.

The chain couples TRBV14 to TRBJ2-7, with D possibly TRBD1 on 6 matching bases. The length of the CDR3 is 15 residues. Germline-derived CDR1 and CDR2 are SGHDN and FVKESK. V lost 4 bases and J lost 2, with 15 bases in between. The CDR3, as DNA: TGTGCCAGCAGCCCCTTAGGGGGTGGGACCTACGAGCAGTACTTC. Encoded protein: CASSPLGGGTYEQYF.

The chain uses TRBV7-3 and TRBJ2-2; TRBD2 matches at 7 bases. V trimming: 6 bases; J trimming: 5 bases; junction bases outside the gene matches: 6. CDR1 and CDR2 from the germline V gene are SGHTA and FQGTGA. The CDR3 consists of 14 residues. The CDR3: CASSRRGLTGELFF. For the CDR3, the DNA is TGTGCCAGCAGTCGGCGGGGGTTAACCGGGGAGCTGTTTTTT.

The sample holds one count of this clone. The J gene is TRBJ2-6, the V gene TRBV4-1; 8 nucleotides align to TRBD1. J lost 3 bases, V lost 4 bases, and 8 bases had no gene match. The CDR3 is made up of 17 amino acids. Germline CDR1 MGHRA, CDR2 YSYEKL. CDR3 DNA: TGCGCCAGCAGCCGAGAGACAGGGGTGGATGGGGCCAACGTCCTGACTTTC. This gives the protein CASSRETGVDGANVLTF.

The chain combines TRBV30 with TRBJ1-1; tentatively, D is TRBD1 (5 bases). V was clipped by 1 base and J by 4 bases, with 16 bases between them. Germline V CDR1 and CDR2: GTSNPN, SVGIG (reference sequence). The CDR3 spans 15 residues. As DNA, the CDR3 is TGTGCCTGGAGTGGCTGGGGCGCGGGGGGCACTGAAGCTTTCTTT. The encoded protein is CAWSGWGAGGTEAFF.

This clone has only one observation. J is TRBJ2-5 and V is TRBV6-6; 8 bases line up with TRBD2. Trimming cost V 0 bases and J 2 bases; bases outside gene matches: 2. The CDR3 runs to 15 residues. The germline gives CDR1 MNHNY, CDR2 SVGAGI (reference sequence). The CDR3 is CASSYSLAGQETQYF. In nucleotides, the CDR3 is TGTGCCAGCAGTTACTCCCTAGCGGGTCAAGAGACCCAGTACTTC.

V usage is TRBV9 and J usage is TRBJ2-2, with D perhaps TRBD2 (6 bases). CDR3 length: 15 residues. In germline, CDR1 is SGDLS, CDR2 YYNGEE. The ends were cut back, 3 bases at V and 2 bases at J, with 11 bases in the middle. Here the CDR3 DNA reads TGTGCCAGCAGCGCTGGGGACTTCAACACCGGGGAGCTGTTTTTT. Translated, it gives CASSAGDFNTGELFF. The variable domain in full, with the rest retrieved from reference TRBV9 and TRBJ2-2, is DSGVTQTPKHLITATGQRVTLRCSPRSGDLSVYWYQQSLDQGLQFLIQYYNGEERAKGNILERFSAQQFPDLHSELNLSSLELGDSALYFCASSAGDFNTGELFFGEGSRLTVL.

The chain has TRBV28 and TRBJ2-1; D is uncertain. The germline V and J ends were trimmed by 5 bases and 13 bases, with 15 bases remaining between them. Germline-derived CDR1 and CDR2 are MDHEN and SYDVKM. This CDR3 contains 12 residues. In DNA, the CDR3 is TGTGCCAGCAGTAGCGTACCGGAGCCCCAGTTCTTC. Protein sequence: CASSSVPEPQFF.

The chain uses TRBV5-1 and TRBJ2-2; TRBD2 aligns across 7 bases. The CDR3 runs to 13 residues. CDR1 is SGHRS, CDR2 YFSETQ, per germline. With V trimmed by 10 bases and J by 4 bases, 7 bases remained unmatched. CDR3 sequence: CAGGGGLTGELFF. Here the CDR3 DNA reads TGCGCCGGCGGGGGAGGGCTCACCGGGGAGCTGTTTTTT.

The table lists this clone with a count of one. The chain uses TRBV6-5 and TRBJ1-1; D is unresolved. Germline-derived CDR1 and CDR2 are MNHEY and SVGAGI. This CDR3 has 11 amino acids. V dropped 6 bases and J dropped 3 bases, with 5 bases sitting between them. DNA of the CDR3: TGTGCCAGCAGGAGGGACACTGAAGCTTTCTTT. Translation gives CASRRDTEAFF.

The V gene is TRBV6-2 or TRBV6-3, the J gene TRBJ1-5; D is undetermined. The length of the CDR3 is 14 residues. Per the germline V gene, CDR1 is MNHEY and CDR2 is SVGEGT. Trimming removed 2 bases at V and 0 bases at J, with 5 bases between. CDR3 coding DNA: TGTGCCAGCAGTTACATTAATAGCAATCAGCCCCAGCATTTT. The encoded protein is CASSYINSNQPQHF.

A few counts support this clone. In nucleotides, the CDR3 is TGTGCCAGCACCCATTCAACAGGGGGTGCCTACGAGCAGTACTTC. Its protein product is CASTHSTGGAYEQYF. The genes are TRBV28 and TRBJ2-7; TRBD1 agrees at 8 bases. V was pared by 7 bases and J by 2 bases, with 10 bases of the junction left unmatched. Germline CDR1 MDHEN, CDR2 SYDVKM. This CDR3 comprises 15 residues.

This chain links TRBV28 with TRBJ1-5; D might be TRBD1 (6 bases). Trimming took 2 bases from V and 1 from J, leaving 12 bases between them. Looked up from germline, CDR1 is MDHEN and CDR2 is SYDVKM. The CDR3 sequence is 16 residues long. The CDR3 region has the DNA TGTGCCAGCAGTTTAATCAGCGGACAGAGCAATCAGCCCCAGCATTTT. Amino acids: CASSLISGQSNQPQHF.

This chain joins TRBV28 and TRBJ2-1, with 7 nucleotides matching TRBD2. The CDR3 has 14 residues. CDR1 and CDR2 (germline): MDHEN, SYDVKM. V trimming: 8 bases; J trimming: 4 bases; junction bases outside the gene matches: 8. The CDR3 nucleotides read TGTGCCAGCCGCCGACTAGCTGTATACAATGAGCAGTTCTTC. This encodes CASRRLAVYNEQFF.

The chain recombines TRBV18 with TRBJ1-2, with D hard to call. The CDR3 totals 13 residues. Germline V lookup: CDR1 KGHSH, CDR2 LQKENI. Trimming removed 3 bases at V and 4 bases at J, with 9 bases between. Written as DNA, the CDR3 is TGTGCCAGCTCACCTGGAGACGGCTATGGCTACACCTTC. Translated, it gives CASSPGDGYGYTF.

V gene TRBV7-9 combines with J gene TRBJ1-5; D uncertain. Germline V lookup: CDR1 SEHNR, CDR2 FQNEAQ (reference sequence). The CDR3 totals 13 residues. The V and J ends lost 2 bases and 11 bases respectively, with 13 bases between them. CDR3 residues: CASSLSVHGAQHF. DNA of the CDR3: TGTGCCAGCAGCTTATCTGTGCATGGAGCCCAGCATTTT.

CDR3 sequence (DNA): TGTGCCAGCAGCCAGACAGGTTATAATCAGCCCCAGCATTTT. Amino acid sequence: CASSQTGYNQPQHF. This rearrangement joins TRBV3-1 (or the pseudogene TRBV3-2) to TRBJ1-5; a possible D gene is TRBD1 (6 bases). The germline gives CDR1 LGHDT, CDR2 YNNKEL (reference sequence). The CDR3 extends over 14 amino acids. Trimming removed 3 bases at V and 4 bases at J, with 10 bases between.

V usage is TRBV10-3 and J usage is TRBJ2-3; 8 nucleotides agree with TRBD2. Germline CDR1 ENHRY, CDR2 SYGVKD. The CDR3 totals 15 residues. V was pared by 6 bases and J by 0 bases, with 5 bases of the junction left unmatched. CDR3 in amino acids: CAISPLAVSTDTQYF. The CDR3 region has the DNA TGTGCCATCAGCCCACTAGCGGTAAGCACAGATACGCAGTATTTT.

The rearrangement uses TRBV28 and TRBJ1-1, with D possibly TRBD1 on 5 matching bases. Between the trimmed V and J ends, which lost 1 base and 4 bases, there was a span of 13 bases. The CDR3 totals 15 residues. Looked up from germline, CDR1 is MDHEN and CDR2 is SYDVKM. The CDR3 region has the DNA TGTGCCAGCAGTTTATTCAGGGTTGGAATCACTGAAGCTTTCTTT. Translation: CASSLFRVGITEAFF.

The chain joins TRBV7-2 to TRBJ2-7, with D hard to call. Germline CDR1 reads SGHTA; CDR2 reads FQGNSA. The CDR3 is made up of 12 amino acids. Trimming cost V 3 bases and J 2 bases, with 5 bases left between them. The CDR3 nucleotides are TGTGCCAGCAGCTTCGGTCCCTACGAGCAGTACTTC. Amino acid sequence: CASSFGPYEQYF.